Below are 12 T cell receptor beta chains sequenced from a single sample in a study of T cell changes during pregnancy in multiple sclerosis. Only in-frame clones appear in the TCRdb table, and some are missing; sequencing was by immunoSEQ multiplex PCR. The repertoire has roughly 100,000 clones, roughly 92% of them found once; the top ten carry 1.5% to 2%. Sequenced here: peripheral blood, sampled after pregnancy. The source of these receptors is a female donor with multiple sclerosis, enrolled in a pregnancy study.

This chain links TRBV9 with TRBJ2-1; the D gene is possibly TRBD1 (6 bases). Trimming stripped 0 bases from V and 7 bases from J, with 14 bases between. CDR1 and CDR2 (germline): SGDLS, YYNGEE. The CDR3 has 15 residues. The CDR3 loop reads CASSVVGTLTNEQFF. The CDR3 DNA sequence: TGTGCCAGCAGCGTAGTCGGGACACTGACTAATGAGCAGTTCTTC.

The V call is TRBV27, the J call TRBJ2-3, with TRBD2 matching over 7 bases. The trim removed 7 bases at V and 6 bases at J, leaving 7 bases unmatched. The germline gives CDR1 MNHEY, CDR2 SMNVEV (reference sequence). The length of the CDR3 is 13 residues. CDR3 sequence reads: CASTPSGEDTQYF. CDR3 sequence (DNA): TGTGCCAGCACCCCCAGCGGGGAGGATACGCAGTATTTT.

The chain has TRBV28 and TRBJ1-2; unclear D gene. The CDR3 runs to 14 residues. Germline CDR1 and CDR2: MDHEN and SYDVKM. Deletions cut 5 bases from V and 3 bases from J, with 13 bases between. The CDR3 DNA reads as TGTGCCAGCAGTCTACTCAGCGGGTACTATGGCTACACCTTC. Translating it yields CASSLLSGYYGYTF.

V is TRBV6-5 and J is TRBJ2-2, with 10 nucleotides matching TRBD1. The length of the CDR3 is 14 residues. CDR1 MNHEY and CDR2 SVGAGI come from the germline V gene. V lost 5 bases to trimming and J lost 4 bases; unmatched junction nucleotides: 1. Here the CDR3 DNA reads TGTGCCAGCAGTCGGGACAGGGGCACCGGGGAGCTGTTTTTT. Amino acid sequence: CASSRDRGTGELFF.

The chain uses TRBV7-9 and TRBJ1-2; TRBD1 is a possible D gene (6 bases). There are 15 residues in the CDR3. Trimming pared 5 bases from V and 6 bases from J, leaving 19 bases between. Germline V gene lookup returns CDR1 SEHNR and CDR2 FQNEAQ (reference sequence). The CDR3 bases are TGTGCCAGCAGCCCACGGAACCAGGGGTGGGATGGCTACACCTTC. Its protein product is CASSPRNQGWDGYTF.

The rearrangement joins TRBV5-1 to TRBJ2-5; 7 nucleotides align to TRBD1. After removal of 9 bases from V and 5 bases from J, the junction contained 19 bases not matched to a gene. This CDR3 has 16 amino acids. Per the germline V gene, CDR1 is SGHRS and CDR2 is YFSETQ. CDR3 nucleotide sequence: TGCGCCACCTCCCGGACAGGAGAACTCACGGAGGAGACCCAGTACTTC. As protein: CATSRTGELTEETQYF.

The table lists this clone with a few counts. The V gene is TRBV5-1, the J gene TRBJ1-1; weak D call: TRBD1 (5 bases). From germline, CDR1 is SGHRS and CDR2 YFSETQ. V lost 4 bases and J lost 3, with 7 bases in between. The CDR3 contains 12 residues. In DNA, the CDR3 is TGCGCCAGCAGCACAGGATACACTGAAGCTTTCTTT. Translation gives CASSTGYTEAFF. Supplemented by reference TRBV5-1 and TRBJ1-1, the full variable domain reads KAGVTQTPRYLIKTRGQQVTLSCSPISGHRSVSWYQQTPGQGLQFLFEYFSETQRNKGNFPGRFSGRQFSNSRSEMNVSTLELGDSALYLCASSTGYTEAFFGQGTRLTVV.

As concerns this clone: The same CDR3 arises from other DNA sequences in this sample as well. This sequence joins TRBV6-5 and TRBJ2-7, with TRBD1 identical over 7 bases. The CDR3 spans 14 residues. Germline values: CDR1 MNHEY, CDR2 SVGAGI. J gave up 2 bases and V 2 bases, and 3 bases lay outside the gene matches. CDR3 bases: TGTGCCAGCAGTTACGGGCAGGGGGCCTACGAGCAGTACTTC. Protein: CASSYGQGAYEQYF.

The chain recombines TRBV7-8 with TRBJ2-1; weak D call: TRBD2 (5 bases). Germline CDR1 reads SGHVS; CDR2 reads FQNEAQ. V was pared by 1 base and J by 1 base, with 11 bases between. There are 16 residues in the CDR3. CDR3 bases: TGTGCCAGCAGCTTAGACTCGGGAAGATCCTACAATGAGCAGTTCTTC. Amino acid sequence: CASSLDSGRSYNEQFF.

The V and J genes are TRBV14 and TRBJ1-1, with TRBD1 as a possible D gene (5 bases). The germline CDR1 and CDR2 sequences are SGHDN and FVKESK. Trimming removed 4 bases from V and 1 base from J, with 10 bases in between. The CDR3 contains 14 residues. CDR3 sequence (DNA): TGTGCCAGCAGCCGGAGACAGTCGAACACTGAAGCTTTCTTT. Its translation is CASSRRQSNTEAFF. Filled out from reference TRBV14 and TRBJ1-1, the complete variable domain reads EAGVTQFPSHSVIEKGQTVTLRCDPISGHDNLYWYRRVMGKEIKFLLHFVKESKQDESGMPNNRFLAERTGGTYSTLKVQPAELEDSGVYFCASSRRQSNTEAFFGQGTRLTVV.

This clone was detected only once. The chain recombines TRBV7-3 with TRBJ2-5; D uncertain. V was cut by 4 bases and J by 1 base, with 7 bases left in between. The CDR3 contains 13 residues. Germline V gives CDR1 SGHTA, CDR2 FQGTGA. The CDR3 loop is CASSSSPQETQYF. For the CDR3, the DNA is TGTGCCAGCAGCTCATCCCCCCAAGAGACCCAGTACTTC. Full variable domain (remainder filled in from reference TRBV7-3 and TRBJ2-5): GAGVSQTPSNKVTEKGKYVELRCDPISGHTALYWYRQSLGQGPEFLIYFQGTGAADDSGLPNDRFFAVRPEGSVSTLKIQRTERGDSAVYLCASSSSPQETQYFGPGTRLLVL.

The CDR3 sequence is CASSQERGHQPQHF. Here the CDR3 DNA reads TGTGCCAGCAGCCAAGAGCGGGGGCATCAGCCCCAGCATTTT. This chain links TRBV14 with TRBJ1-5; the D gene is possibly TRBD1 (6 bases). This CDR3 spans 14 amino acids. Germline CDR1 is SGHDN and CDR2 is FVKESK. The V gene lost 0 bases and the J gene lost 5 bases, with 8 bases spanning the gap. The full variable domain, rest sourced from reference TRBV14 and TRBJ1-5, is EAGVTQFPSHSVIEKGQTVTLRCDPISGHDNLYWYRRVMGKEIKFLLHFVKESKQDESGMPNNRFLAERTGGTYSTLKVQPAELEDSGVYFCASSQERGHQPQHFGDGTRLSIL.